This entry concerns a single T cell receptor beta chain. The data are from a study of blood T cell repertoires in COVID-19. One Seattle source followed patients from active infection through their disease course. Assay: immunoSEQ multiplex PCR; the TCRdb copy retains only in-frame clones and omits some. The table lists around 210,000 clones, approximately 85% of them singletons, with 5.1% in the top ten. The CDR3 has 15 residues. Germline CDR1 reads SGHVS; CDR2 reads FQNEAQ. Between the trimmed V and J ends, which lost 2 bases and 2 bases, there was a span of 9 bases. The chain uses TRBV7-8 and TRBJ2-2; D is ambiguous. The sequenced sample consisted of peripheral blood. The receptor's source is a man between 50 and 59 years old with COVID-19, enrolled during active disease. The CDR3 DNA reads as TGTGCCAGCAGCTTAACGATACTCAACACCGGGGAGCTGTTTTTT. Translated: CASSLTILNTGELFF. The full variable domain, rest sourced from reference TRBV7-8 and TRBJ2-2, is GAGVSQSPRYKVAKRGQDVALRCDPISGHVSLFWYQQALGQGPEFLTYFQNEAQLDKSGLPSDRFFAERPEGSVSTLKIQRTQQEDSAVYLCASSLTILNTGELFFGEGSRLTVL.